The present entry profiles one T cell receptor (beta chain) with its context. This table comes from immunoSEQ multiplex PCR, and its TCRdb copy is limited to in-frame clones, with some not included. The table has 300,000 to 400,000 clones, approximately 87% seen once. The sample originates from a study of blood T cell repertoires in COVID-19. Germline V lookup: CDR1 SGHRS, CDR2 YFSETQ. This CDR3 has 16 residues. J was trimmed by 3 bases and V by 4 bases; bases with no gene match: 7. Sequenced: PBMCs or T cells enriched from blood (not recorded which). The chain joins TRBV5-1 to TRBJ1-2, with 12 bases aligning to TRBD1. The sequence was obtained from a woman aged 25 to 39 with acute COVID-19. The CDR3 here is CASSRGTGGMDYGYTF. In nucleotides, the CDR3 is TGCGCCAGCAGCCGGGGGACAGGGGGCATGGACTATGGCTACACCTTC.